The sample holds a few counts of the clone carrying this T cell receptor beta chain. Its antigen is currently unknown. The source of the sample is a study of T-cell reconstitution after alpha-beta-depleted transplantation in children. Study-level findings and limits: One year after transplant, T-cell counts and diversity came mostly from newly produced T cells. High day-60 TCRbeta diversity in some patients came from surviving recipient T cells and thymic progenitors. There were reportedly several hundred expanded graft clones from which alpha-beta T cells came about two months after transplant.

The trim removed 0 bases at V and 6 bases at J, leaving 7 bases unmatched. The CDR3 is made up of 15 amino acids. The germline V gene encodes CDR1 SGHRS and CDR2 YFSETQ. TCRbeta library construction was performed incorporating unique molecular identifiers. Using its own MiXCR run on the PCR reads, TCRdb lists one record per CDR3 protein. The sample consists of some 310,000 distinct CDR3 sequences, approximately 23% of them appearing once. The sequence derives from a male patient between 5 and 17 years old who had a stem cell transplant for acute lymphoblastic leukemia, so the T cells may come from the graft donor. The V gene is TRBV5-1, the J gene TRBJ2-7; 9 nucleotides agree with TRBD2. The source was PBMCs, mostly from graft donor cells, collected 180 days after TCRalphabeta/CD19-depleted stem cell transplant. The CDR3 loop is CASSLALAGRGEQYF. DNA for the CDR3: TGCGCCAGCAGCTTGGCTCTAGCGGGAAGGGGCGAGCAGTACTTC.